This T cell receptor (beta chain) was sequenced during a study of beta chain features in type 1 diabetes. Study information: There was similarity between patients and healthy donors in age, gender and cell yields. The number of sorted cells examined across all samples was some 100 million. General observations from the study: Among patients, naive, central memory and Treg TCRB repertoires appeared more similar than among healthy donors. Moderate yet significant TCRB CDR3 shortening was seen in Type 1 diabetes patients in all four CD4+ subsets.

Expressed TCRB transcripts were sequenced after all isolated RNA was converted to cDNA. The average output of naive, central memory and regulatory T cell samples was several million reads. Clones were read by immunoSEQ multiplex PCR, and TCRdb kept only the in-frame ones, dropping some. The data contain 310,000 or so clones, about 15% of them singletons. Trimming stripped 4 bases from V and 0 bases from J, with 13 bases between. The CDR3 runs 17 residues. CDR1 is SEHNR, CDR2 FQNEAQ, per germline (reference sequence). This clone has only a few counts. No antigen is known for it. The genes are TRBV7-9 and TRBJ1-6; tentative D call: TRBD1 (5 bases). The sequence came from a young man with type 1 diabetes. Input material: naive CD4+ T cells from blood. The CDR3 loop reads CASSSKGSSSYNSPLHF. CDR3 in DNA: TGTGCCAGCAGCTCCAAGGGGTCAAGCTCCTATAATTCACCCCTCCACTTT.